A selection of T cell receptor beta chains follows, all from one sample in a study of T cell responses to AZD1222 COVID-19 vaccine. The assay was immunoSEQ multiplex PCR, and TCRdb's table has in-frame clones only and misses some. This table holds about 96,000 clones, roughly 89% found once. The specimen was peripheral blood, collected on day 0 of MenACWY control vaccination. The receptors shown here come from an adult in good health. The CDR3 runs from the conserved cysteine through the conserved F or W. The D gene is left open where the match is weak. Clone size is given for some rows only: seen once, a few or many times, or a class if the clone is expanded.

clone_size j_call d_call v_call cdr3_aa cdr3_nt
. TRBJ1-5 . TRBV7-2 CASSPGVGNQPQHF TGTGCCAGCAGTCCTGGGGTGGGCAATCAGCCCCAGCATTTT
. TRBJ2-2 . TRBV6-4 CASSASTGGGGELFF TGTGCCAGCAGCGCGTCGACGGGGGGCGGCGGGGAGCTGTTTTTT
. TRBJ1-4 TRBD1 TRBV7-2 CASSLAGGAEKLFF TGTGCCAGCAGCTTAGCAGGGGGCGCCGAAAAACTGTTTTTT
. TRBJ2-1 TRBD1 TRBV9 CASSVRQGTNLRHEQFF TGTGCCAGCAGCGTCCGACAGGGTACCAACCTACGCCATGAGCAGTTCTTC
. TRBJ1-2 TRBD1 TRBV5-5 CASSPWTGGEGYTF TGTGCCAGCAGCCCTTGGACAGGGGGCGAGGGCTACACCTTC
. TRBJ1-1 TRBD1 TRBV6-2/TRBV6-3 CASSDGTGRNTEAFF TGTGCCAGCAGTGACGGGACAGGTCGGAACACTGAAGCTTTCTTT
. TRBJ2-3 TRBD2 TRBV3-1/TRBV3-2 CASSHQEASGGPSTDTQYF TGTGCCAGCAGCCATCAAGAAGCGAGCGGGGGGCCTAGCACAGATACGCAGTATTTT
. TRBJ2-5 TRBD1 TRBV3-1/TRBV3-2 CASSPWTGETQYF TGTGCCAGCAGCCCCTGGACAGGCGAGACCCAGTACTTC
. TRBJ1-2 . TRBV10-3 CAISESGTALQGYTF TGTGCCATCAGTGAGTCCGGGACGGCCCTTCAAGGCTACACCTTC
. TRBJ2-7 . TRBV21-1 CASSKGTGDSYEQYF TGTGCCAGCAGCAAAGGTACAGGGGATTCCTACGAGCAGTACTTC
once TRBJ1-3 TRBD1 TRBV6-5 CASSYSDRGGNTIYF TGTGCCAGCAGTTACTCGGACAGGGGTGGAAACACCATATATTTT
. TRBJ2-7 TRBD1 TRBV14 CASSQAGTGRYEQYF TGTGCCAGCAGCCAGGCGGGGACAGGGCGCTACGAGCAGTACTTC
. TRBJ1-2 TRBD1 TRBV27 CATRTGDYGYTF TGTGCCACACGCACAGGGGACTATGGCTACACCTTC
. TRBJ2-3 . TRBV29-1 CSVEVQGGGTDTQYF TGCAGCGTTGAGGTCCAGGGGGGAGGAACAGATACGCAGTATTTT
. TRBJ2-1 TRBD1 TRBV28 CATSFSDRRHNEQFF TGTGCCACCAGTTTCTCGGACAGGAGGCACAATGAGCAGTTCTTC
. TRBJ2-3 TRBD1 TRBV5-1 CASSRDRGSDTQYF TGCGCCAGCAGCCGGGACAGGGGATCTGATACGCAGTATTTT